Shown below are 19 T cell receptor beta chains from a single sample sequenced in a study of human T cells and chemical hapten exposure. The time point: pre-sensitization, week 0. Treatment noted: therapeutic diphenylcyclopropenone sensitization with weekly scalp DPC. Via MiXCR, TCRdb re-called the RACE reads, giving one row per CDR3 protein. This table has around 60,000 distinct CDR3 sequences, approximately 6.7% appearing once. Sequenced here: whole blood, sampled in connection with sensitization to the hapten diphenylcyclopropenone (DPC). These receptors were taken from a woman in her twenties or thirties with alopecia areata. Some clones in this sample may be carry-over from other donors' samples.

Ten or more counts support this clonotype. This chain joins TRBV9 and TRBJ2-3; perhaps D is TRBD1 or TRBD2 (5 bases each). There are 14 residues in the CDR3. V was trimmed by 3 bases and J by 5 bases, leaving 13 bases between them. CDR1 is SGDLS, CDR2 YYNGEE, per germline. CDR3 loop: CASSGPLRGDTQYF. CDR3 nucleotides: TGTGCCAGCAGCGGCCCCCTGAGGGGAGATACGCAGTATTTT.

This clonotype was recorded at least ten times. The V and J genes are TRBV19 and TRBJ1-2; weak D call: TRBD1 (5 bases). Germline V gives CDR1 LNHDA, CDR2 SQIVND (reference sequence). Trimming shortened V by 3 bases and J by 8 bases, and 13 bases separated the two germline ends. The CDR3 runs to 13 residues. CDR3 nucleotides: TGTGCCAGTAGTATTCGGTCAGGGCAGGGCTACACCTTC. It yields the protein CASSIRSGQGYTF.

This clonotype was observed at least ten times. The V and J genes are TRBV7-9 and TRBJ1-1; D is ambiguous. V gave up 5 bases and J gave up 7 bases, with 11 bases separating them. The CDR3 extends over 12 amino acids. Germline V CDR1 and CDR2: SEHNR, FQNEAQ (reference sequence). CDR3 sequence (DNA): TGTGCCAGCAGCCCGAGGGCCTTTGAAGCTTTCTTT. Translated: CASSPRAFEAFF.

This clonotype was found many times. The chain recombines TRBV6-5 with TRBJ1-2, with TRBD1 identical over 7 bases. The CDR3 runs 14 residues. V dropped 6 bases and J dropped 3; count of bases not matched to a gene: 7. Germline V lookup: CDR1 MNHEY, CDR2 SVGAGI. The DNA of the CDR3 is TGTGCCAGCAGGCCGATTACAGGGGACTATGGCTACACCTTC. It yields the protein CASRPITGDYGYTF.

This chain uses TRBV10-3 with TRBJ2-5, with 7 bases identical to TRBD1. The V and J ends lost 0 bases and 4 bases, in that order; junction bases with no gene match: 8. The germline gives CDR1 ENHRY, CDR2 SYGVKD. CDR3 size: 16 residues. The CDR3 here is CAISESYRGVGETQYF. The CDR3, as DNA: TGTGCCATCAGTGAGTCGTACAGGGGTGTTGGAGAGACCCAGTACTTC.

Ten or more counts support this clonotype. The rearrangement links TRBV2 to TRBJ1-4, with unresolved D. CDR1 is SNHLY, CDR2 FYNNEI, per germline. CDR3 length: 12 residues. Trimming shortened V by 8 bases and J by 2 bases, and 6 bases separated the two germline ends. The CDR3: CASRTTNEKLFF. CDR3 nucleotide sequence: TGTGCCAGCCGGACGACTAATGAAAAACTGTTTTTT.

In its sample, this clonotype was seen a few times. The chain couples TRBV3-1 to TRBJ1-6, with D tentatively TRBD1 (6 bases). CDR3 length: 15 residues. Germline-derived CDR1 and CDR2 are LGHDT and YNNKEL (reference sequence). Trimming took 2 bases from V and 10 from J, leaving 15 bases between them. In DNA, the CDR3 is TGTGCCAGCAGCCAATTGCAGGGGAGGGGATCACCCCTCCACTTT. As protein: CASSQLQGRGSPLHF.

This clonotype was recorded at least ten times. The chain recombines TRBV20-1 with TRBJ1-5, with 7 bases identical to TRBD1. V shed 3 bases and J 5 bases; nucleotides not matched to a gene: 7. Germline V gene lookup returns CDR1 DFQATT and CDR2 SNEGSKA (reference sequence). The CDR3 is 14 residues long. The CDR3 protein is CSASGRGLHQPQHF. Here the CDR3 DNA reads TGCAGTGCTAGCGGCAGGGGGTTACATCAGCCCCAGCATTTT.

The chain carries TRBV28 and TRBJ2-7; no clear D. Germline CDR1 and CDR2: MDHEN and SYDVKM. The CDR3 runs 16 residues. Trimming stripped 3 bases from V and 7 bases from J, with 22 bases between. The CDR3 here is CASSFLSQALLGEQYF. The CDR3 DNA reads TGTGCCAGCAGTTTTCTAAGCCAAGCCTTACTGGGGGAGCAGTACTTC.

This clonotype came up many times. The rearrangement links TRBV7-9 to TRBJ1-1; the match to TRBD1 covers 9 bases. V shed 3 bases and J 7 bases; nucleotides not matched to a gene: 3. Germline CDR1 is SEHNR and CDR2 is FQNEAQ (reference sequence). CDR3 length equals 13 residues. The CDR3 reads CASSFGQGNEAFF. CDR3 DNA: TGTGCCAGCAGCTTCGGACAGGGGAATGAAGCTTTCTTT.

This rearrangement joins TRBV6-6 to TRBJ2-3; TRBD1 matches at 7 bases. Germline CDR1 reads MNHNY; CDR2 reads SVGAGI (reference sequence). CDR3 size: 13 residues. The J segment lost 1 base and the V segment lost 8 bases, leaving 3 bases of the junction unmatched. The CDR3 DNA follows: TGTGCCAGCGAGGGGGCGGGCACAGATACGCAGTATTTT. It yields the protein CASEGAGTDTQYF.

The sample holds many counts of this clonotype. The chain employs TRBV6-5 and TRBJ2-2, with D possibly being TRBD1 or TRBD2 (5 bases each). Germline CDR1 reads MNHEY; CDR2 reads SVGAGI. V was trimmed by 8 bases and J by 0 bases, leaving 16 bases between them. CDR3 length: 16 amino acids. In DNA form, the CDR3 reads TGTGCCAGCTCTAGGGACCCTATCACGAACACCGGGGAGCTGTTTTTT. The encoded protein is CASSRDPITNTGELFF.

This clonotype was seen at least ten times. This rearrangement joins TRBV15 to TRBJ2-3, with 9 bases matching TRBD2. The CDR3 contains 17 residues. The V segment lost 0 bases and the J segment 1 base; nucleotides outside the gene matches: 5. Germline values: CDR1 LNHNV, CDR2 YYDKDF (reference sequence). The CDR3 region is CATSREKSSGGTDTQYF. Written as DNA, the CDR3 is TGTGCCACCAGCAGAGAGAAATCTAGCGGGGGCACAGATACGCAGTATTTT.

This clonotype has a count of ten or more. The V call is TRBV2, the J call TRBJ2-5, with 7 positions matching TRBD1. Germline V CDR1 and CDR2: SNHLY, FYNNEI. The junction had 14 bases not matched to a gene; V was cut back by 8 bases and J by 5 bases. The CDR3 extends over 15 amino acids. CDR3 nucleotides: TGTGCCAGCCTCATTTCGCCAGGGGGACGCGAGACCCAGTACTTC. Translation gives CASLISPGGRETQYF.

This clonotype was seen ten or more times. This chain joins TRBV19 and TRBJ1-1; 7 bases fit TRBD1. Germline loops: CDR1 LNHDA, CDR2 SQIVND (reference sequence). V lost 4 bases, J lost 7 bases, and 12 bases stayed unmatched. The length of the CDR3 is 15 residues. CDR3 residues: CASSTSNRGLGEAFF. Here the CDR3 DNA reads TGTGCCAGTAGTACGAGCAACAGGGGACTGGGTGAAGCTTTCTTT.

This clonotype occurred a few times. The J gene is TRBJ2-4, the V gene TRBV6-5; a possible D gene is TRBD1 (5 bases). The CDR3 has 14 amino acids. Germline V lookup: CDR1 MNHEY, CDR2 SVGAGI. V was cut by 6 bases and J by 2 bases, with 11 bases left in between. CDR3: CASRPRVTKNIQYF. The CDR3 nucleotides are TGTGCCAGCAGGCCCAGGGTGACCAAAAACATTCAGTACTTC.

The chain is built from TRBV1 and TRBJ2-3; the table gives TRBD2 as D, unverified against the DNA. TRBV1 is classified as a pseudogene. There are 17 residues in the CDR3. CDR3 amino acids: CTSSQEWYSGGTDTQYF. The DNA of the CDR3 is TGCACCAGCAGCCAAGAATGGTATAGCGGGGGGACAGATACGCAGTATTTT.

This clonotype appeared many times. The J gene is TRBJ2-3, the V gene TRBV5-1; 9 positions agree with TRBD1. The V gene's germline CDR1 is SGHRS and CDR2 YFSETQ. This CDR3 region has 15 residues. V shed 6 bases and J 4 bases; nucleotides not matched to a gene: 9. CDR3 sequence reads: CASTQGAVFPDTQYF. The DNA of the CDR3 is TGCGCCAGCACACAGGGGGCCGTTTTTCCAGATACGCAGTATTTT.

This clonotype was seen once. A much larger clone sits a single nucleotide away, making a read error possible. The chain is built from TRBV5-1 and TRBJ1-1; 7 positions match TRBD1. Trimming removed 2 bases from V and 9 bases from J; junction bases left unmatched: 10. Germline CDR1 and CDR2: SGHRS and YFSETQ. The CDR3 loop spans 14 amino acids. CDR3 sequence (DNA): TGCGCCAGCAGCTTAGGAGGGGGCTCCTCTAAAGCTTTCTTT. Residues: CASSLGGGSSKAFF.